This T cell receptor (beta chain) derives from a study of blood T cell repertoires in COVID-19. Profiling relied on immunoSEQ multiplex PCR, and the TCRdb table lists in-frame clones only, not all of them. The top ten hold over 0.9% of the sample, which has about 430,000 clones, approximately 90% seen once. This study enrolled people aged about 18 to 95 from about 24 US geographic areas. In regard to this clone: Other DNA sequences of this sample code for an identical CDR3.

The CDR3 length is 15 residues. CDR1 is SGHRS and CDR2 is YFSETQ in the germline V gene. Between the trimmed V and J ends, which lost 0 bases and 0 bases, there was a span of 9 bases. The specimen was PBMCs or T cells enriched from blood (not recorded which). The rearrangement uses TRBV5-1 and TRBJ1-1, with D possibly being TRBD1 (6 bases). The receptor was derived from a woman under 40 with acute COVID-19. CDR3 loop: CASSLVGGLNTEAFF. The CDR3 DNA reads as TGCGCCAGCAGCTTGGTGGGGGGGCTGAACACTGAAGCTTTCTTT.